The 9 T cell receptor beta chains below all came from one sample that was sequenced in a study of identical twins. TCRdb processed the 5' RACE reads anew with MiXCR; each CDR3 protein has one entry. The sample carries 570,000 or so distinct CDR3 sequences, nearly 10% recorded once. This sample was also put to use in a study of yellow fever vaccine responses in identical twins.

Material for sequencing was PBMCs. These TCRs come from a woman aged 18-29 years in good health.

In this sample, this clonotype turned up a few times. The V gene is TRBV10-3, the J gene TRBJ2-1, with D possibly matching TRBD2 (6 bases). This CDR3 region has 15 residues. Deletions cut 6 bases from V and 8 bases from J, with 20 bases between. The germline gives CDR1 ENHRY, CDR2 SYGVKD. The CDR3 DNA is TGTGCCATCAGGACCCTAGCGACTTCCGGGGATGAGCAGTTCTTC. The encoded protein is CAIRTLATSGDEQFF.

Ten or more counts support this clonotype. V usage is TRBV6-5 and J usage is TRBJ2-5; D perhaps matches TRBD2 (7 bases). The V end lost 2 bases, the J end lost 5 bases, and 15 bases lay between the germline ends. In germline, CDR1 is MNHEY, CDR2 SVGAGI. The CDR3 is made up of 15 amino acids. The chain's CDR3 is CASSYEPKGGETQYF. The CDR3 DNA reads TGTGCCAGCAGTTACGAGCCCAAGGGGGGGGAGACCCAGTACTTC.

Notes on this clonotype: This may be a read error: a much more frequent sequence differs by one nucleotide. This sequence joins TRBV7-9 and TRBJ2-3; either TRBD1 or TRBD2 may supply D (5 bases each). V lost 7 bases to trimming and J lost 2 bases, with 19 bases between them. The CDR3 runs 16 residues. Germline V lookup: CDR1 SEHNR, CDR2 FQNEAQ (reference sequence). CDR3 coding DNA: TGTGCCAGCAAGGGAGACAGTATTCGAACCACAGATACGCAGTATTTT. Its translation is CASKGDSIRTTDTQYF.

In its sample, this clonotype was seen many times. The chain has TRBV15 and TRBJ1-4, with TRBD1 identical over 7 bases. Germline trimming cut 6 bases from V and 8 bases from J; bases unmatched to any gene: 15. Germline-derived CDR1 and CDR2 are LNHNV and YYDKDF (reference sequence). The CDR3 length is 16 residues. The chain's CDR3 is CATSLRPTGWGEKLFF. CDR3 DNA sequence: TGTGCCACCAGTCTTCGCCCGACAGGGTGGGGGGAAAAACTGTTTTTT.

CDR3 amino acids: CSAKQTYEQYF. CDR3 nucleotide sequence: TGCAGTGCTAAACAGACCTACGAGCAGTACTTC. The V and J genes are TRBV20-1 and TRBJ2-7; D not certain. The V end was cut by 4 bases, the J end by 2 bases, with 6 bases between. The CDR3 runs 11 residues. CDR1 and CDR2 from the germline V gene are DFQATT and SNEGSKA (reference sequence).

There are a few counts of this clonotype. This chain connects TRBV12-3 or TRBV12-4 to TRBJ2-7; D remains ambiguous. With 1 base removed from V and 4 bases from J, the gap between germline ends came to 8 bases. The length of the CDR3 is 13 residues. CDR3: CASSLGVQYEQYF. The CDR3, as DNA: TGTGCCAGCAGTTTAGGCGTACAGTACGAGCAGTACTTC.

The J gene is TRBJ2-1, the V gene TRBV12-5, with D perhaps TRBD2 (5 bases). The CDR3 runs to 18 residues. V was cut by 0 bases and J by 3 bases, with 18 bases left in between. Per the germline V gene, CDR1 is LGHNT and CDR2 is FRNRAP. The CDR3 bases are TGTGCTAGTGGTTTGGTAAAAAAAGCCGGGGTTAGCTACAATGAGCAGTTCTTC. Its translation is CASGLVKKAGVSYNEQFF.

The CDR3 DNA follows: TGTGCCAGCAGCGTAGCTGCAGGGAGTTTAGTCGACTATGGCTACACCTTC. It codes for CASSVAAGSLVDYGYTF. The chain uses TRBV4-2 and TRBJ1-2; a possible D gene is TRBD1 (5 bases). The ends were cut back, 5 bases at V and 3 bases at J, with 22 bases in the middle. This CDR3 has 17 residues. The germline gives CDR1 LGHNA, CDR2 YNFKEQ.

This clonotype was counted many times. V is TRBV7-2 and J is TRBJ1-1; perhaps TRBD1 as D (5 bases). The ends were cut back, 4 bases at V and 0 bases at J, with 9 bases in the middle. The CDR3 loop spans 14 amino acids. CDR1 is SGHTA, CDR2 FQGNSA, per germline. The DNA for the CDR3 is TGTGCCAGCAGCTCCCAGGGCATGAACACTGAAGCTTTCTTT. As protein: CASSSQGMNTEAFF.